These 15 T cell receptor beta chains originate from one sample sequenced in a study of T-cell memory formation after mild COVID-19. Each CDR3 protein is one row after TCRdb ran MiXCR on the 5' RACE reads. The sample shows more than 100,000 distinct CDR3 sequences, over 15% of them seen only once. The sample taken for sequencing was PBMCs or a T cell subset sorted from them (not recorded which). The receptors originated from a man between 18 and 29 years old who had mild COVID-19 (a few samples of this study predate the infection). Cell type and time point are not known.

J is TRBJ2-7 and V is TRBV3-1; 7 nucleotides match TRBD1. Germline CDR1 LGHDT, CDR2 YNNKEL (reference sequence). The CDR3 covers 15 residues. V trimming: 3 bases; J trimming: 7 bases; junction bases outside the gene matches: 12. CDR3 sequence reads: CASSQDTGDRREQYF. As DNA, the CDR3 is TGTGCCAGCAGCCAGGATACAGGGGACCGACGAGAGCAGTACTTC.

The V call is TRBV23-1, the J call TRBJ2-7, with D perhaps matching TRBD2 (5 bases). TRBV23-1 qualifies as an ORF whose function is uncertain. V lost 10 bases and J lost 7, with 17 bases in between. CDR3 size: 12 residues. The CDR3 here is CANLGGEGEQYV. DNA for the CDR3: TGCGCCAACCTCGGAGGAGAAGGGGAGCAGTACGTC.

This chain joins TRBV5-1 and TRBJ1-1, with TRBD1 as a possible D gene (5 bases). From germline, CDR1 is SGHRS and CDR2 YFSETQ. The CDR3 is 13 residues long. V gave up 2 bases and J gave up 5 bases, with 10 bases separating them. In DNA, the CDR3 is TGCGCCAGCAGCTTACAGGAGTGGACTGAAGCTTTCTTT. Encoded protein: CASSLQEWTEAFF.

This clonotype came up a few times. The chain is built from TRBV2 and TRBJ1-4, with D possibly TRBD1 on 6 matching bases. This CDR3 contains 15 residues. Germline assignment: CDR1 SNHLY and CDR2 FYNNEI. Trimming took 8 bases from V and 4 from J, leaving 17 bases between them. In DNA, the CDR3 is TGTGCCAGCCTTTCACAGGGCTTCGTTAATGAAAAACTGTTTTTT. This codes for CASLSQGFVNEKLFF.

Notes on this clonotype: One base separates it from a far larger clone, so it is likely a read error. CDR3 DNA: TGTGCCAGCAGCTTAGTCAGGGGGTTCTACAATGAGCAGTTCTTC. Translated, it gives CASSLVRGFYNEQFF. V usage is TRBV7-2 and J usage is TRBJ2-1; 7 bases line up with TRBD1. The CDR3 runs 15 residues. Germline V gene sequence: CDR1 SGHTA, CDR2 FQGNSA. The J segment lost 3 bases and the V segment lost 1 base, leaving 3 bases of the junction unmatched.

The chain couples TRBV6-6 to TRBJ1-2, with D hard to call. Trimming cost V 0 bases and J 6 bases, with 17 bases left between them. Germline-derived CDR1 and CDR2 are MNHNY and SVGAGI (reference sequence). CDR3 size: 16 residues. The CDR3 loop reads CASSYSLGSVRDGYTF. The CDR3 bases are TGTGCCAGCAGTTACTCGCTAGGCAGCGTGAGAGATGGCTACACCTTC.

This clonotype has just a few counts. The V gene is TRBV12-3 or TRBV12-4, the J gene TRBJ2-2; perhaps TRBD1 as D (6 bases). The CDR3 loop spans 15 amino acids. The ends were cut back, 3 bases at V and 1 base at J, with 9 bases in the middle. CDR3 in amino acids: CASSLKGVNTGELFF. The DNA of the CDR3 is TGTGCCAGCAGTTTGAAGGGGGTGAACACCGGGGAGCTGTTTTTT.

This clonotype was detected only a few times. The rearrangement joins TRBV25-1 to TRBJ2-3; D is unclear. With 1 base removed from V and 4 bases from J, the gap between germline ends came to 12 bases. Germline assignment: CDR1 MGHDK and CDR2 SYGVNS. The CDR3 covers 15 residues. In DNA, the CDR3 is TGTGCCAGCAGTGAATTATCTCCGACGGCAGATACGCAGTATTTT. Residues: CASSELSPTADTQYF. The full variable domain, its missing parts supplied by reference TRBV25-1 and TRBJ2-3, is EADIYQTPRYLVIGTGKKITLECSQTMGHDKMYWYQQDPGMELHLIHYSYGVNSTEKGDLSSESTVSRIRTEHFPLTLESARPSHTSQYLCASSELSPTADTQYFGPGTRLTVL.

The chain recombines TRBV2 with TRBJ2-1; 8 bases are a match to TRBD1. Germline-derived CDR1 and CDR2 are SNHLY and FYNNEI. This CDR3 is 15 amino acids long. The J segment lost 4 bases and the V segment lost 8 bases, leaving 10 bases of the junction unmatched. The CDR3 DNA sequence: TGTGCCAGCGACTCCGGGACAGGTTCTTACAATGAGCAGTTCTTC. Its protein is CASDSGTGSYNEQFF.

The chain links TRBV4-1 to TRBJ2-3, with TRBD2 matching over 12 bases. The CDR3 is made up of 16 amino acids. The V gene end was trimmed by 5 bases and the J gene end by 8 bases; junction bases not matched to a gene: 11. Germline CDR1 reads MGHRA; CDR2 reads YSYEKL. The CDR3, as DNA: TGCGCCAGCAGCAAGACGGCTAGCGGGGGGGCCACTACGCAGTATTTT. Translated: CASSKTASGGATTQYF.

The chain combines TRBV5-1 with TRBJ2-7, with TRBD1 identical over 9 bases. V shed 0 bases, J shed 6 bases, and the junction held 10 bases outside the gene matches. Germline CDR1 reads SGHRS; CDR2 reads YFSETQ. The length of the CDR3 is 16 residues. The CDR3 loop is CASSLAPGQGRGEQYV. CDR3 DNA sequence: TGCGCCAGCAGCTTGGCCCCGGGACAGGGAAGGGGCGAGCAGTACGTC.

This clonotype appeared a few times. This chain uses TRBV7-2 with TRBJ2-7; TRBD2 aligns across 10 bases. The V segment lost 5 bases and the J segment 0 bases; nucleotides outside the gene matches: 4. The CDR3 contains 15 residues. The germline V gene encodes CDR1 SGHTA and CDR2 FQGNSA. In nucleotides, the CDR3 is TGTGCCAGCAGCGATAGCGGGGGGAGCTCCTACGAGCAGTACGTC. Amino acid sequence: CASSDSGGSSYEQYV.

This clonotype has only a few counts. This sequence joins TRBV3-1 and TRBJ1-2; D is undetermined. Per germline, CDR1 LGHDT and CDR2 YNNKEL (reference sequence). Trimming pared 4 bases from V and 2 bases from J, leaving 11 bases between. The CDR3 is 14 amino acids. CDR3 DNA sequence: TGTGCCAGCAGCCTCCTGGCGACCAACTATGGCTACACCTTC. This sequence encodes CASSLLATNYGYTF.

The rearrangement joins TRBV10-3 to TRBJ2-3, with D uncertain. Trimming removed 0 bases from V and 6 bases from J, with 16 bases in between. The CDR3 covers 16 residues. Germline V CDR1 and CDR2: ENHRY, SYGVKD. This chain's CDR3 is CAISESVFSPRDTQYF. The DNA of the CDR3 is TGTGCCATCAGTGAGTCAGTGTTCTCCCCGAGGGATACGCAGTATTTT.

This chain joins TRBV9 and TRBJ1-1; 9 positions match TRBD1. V shed 4 bases and J 3 bases; nucleotides not matched to a gene: 4. Germline V gene sequence: CDR1 SGDLS, CDR2 YYNGEE. The CDR3 is 14 residues long. The CDR3 DNA follows: TGTGCCAGCAGCACCAGGACAGGGGACACTGAAGCTTTCTTT. Protein sequence: CASSTRTGDTEAFF.